The 4 T cell receptor beta chains below come from one sample, sequenced in a study of long-term antiretroviral therapy in people with HIV (dated by TCRdb to about 2022). The immunoSEQ hsTCRB v3.0 assay was used at survey level resolution to sequence the TRB variable region. What TCRdb holds here is the immuneACCESS table cut down to in-frame rearrangements. Part of the clones is not present; checked against another copy, under half of the missing clones reflect an unresolved V gene, and the others are unexplained. This sample lists 28,000 or so clones; roughly 78% were detected once. The ten largest clonotypes hold about a tenth of the sample. This material consisted of unsorted PBMCs, taken 1.5 years before starting antiretroviral therapy. These receptors were collected from a man between 18 and 35 years old with HIV.

This sequence joins TRBV2 and TRBJ1-1; D ambiguous. The length of the CDR3 is 12 residues. CDR1 SNHLY and CDR2 FYNNEI come from the germline V gene. The germline V and J ends were trimmed by 6 bases and 1 base, with 6 bases remaining between them. CDR3 sequence (DNA): TGTGCCAGCAGCCCCAGGAACACTGAAGCTTTCTTT. Translated: CASSPRNTEAFF.

The chain is built from TRBV6-5 and TRBJ1-1, with TRBD1 as a possible D gene (5 bases). Trimming stripped 0 bases from V and 3 bases from J, with 8 bases between. Germline V gene sequence: CDR1 MNHEY, CDR2 SVGAGI. The CDR3 contains 14 residues. CDR3 region: CASSYSGVHTEAFF. The DNA of the CDR3 is TGTGCCAGCAGTTACTCAGGGGTGCACACTGAAGCTTTCTTT.

The J gene is TRBJ1-3, the V gene TRBV28; no clear D. The V end was cut by 5 bases, the J end by 2 bases, with 16 bases between. This CDR3 has 16 amino acids. Germline lookup yields CDR1 MDHEN and CDR2 SYDVKM. The chain's CDR3 is CASSPDSRDPGNTIYF. The DNA of the CDR3 is TGTGCCAGCAGTCCGGACTCGCGAGATCCTGGAAACACCATATATTTT.

This clone was observed a few times. The chain combines TRBV7-9 with TRBJ2-7; possible D gene TRBD2, 6 bases. The V end lost 4 bases, the J end lost 2 bases, and 12 bases lay between the germline ends. The CDR3 is 14 residues long. Germline assignment: CDR1 SEHNR and CDR2 FQNEAQ (reference sequence). For the CDR3, the DNA is TGTGCCAGCAGCTCCGGGACTTGGCCCTACGAGCAGTACTTC. Translated, it gives CASSSGTWPYEQYF.